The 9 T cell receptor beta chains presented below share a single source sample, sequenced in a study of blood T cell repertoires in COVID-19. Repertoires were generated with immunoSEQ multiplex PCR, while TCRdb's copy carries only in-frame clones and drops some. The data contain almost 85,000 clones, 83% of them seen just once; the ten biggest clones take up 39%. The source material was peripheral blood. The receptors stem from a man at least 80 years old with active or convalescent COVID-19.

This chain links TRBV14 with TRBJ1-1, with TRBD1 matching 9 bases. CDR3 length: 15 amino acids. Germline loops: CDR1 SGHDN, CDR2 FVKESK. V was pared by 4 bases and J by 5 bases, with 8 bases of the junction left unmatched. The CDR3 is CASSLTGGFSTEAFF. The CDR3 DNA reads TGTGCCAGCAGCCTGACAGGGGGTTTCTCTACTGAAGCTTTCTTT.

In DNA form, the CDR3 reads TGTGCCAGTTCGGGACAGCCGAACACTGAAGCTTTCTTT. It is translated as CASSGQPNTEAFF. This chain connects TRBV6-5 to TRBJ1-1; TRBD1 matches 7 bases. Losses at the gene ends were 9 bases for V and 1 base for J; bases not matched to a gene: 5. The V gene's germline CDR1 is MNHEY and CDR2 SVGAGI. This CDR3 has 13 residues.

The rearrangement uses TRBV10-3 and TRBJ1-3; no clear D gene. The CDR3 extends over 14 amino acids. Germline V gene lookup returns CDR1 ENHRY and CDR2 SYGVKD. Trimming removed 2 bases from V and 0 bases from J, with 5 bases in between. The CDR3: CAISEGSSGNTIYF. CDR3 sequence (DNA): TGTGCCATCAGTGAGGGCAGCTCTGGAAACACCATATATTTT.

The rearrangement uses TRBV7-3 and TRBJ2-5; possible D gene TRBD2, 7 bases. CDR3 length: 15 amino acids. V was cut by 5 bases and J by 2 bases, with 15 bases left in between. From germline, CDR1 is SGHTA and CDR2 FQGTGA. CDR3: CASSNEGGLQETQYF. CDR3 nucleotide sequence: TGTGCCAGCAGCAACGAGGGGGGACTACAAGAGACCCAGTACTTC.

The CDR3 loop is CAISQKLDTEAFF. Here the CDR3 DNA reads TGTGCCATCAGTCAGAAGCTAGACACTGAAGCTTTCTTT. The chain links TRBV10-3 to TRBJ1-1; D unresolved. V lost 5 bases and J lost 3, with 10 bases in between. This CDR3 has 13 amino acids. Germline V CDR1 and CDR2: ENHRY, SYGVKD.

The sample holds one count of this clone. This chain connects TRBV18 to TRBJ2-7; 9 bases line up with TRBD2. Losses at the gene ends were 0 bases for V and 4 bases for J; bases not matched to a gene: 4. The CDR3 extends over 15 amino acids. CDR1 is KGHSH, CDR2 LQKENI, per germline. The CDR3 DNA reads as TGTGCCAGCTCACCACCGCGGGGGGGCATGTACGAGCAGTACTTC. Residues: CASSPPRGGMYEQYF.

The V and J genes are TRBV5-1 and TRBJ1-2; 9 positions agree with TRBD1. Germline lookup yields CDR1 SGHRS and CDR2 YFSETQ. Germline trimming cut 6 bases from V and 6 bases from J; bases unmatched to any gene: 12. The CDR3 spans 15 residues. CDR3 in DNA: TGCGCCAGCATCGAGGGGGCTGGGACAGGGCATGGCTACACCTTC. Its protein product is CASIEGAGTGHGYTF.

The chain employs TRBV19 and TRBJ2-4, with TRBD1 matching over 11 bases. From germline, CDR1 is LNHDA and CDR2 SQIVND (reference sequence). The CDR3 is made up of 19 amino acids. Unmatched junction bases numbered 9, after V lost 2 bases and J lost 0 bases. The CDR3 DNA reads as TGTGCCAGTAGTATAATCCGGGACAGGGGGGGAGTAGCCAAAAACATTCAGTACTTC. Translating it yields CASSIIRDRGGVAKNIQYF.

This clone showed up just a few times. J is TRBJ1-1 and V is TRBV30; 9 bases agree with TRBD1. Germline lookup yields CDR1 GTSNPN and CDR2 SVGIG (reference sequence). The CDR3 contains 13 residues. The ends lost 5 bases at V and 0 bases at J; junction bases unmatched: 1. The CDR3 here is CAWGQGLNTEAFF. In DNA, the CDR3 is TGTGCCTGGGGACAGGGGTTGAACACTGAAGCTTTCTTT.